A single sample gave rise to the 26 T cell receptor beta chains below, sequenced in a study of beta chain features in type 1 diabetes. Overall study results and limits: All four CD4+ subsets of Type 1 diabetes patients contained TCRB CDR3s that were moderately but significantly shorter.

Reverse transcription of all isolated RNA meant that expressed TCRB transcripts were sequenced. Sequencing was performed with immunoSEQ multiplex PCR; in TCRdb, only in-frame clones are kept and a portion is missing. The data hold just under 150,000 clones, with less than 15% observed a single time. No antigens are known for them. The specimen was central memory CD4+ T cells from blood. These receptors were obtained from a man younger than 35 with type 1 diabetes.

This clone was recorded at least ten times. The chain recombines TRBV7-9 with TRBJ1-1; tentatively, D is TRBD1 (6 bases). CDR3 length: 17 amino acids. Germline V CDR1 and CDR2: SEHNR, FQNEAQ (reference sequence). Trimming stripped 4 bases from V and 2 bases from J, with 20 bases between. This chain's CDR3 is CASSSIWTESLNTEAFF. The DNA for the CDR3 is TGTGCCAGCAGCTCAATATGGACAGAAAGCTTAAACACTGAAGCTTTCTTT. The variable domain in full, with the rest retrieved from reference TRBV7-9 and TRBJ1-1, is DTGVSQNPRHKITKRGQNVTFRCDPISEHNRLYWYRQTLGQGPEFLTYFQNEAQLEKSRLLSDRFSAERPKGSFSTLEIQRTEQGDSAMYLCASSSIWTESLNTEAFFGQGTRLTVV.

This clone has a count of ten or more. The V and J genes are TRBV14 and TRBJ2-7, with D perhaps matching TRBD1 (5 bases). The length of the CDR3 is 12 residues. CDR1 is SGHDN and CDR2 is FVKESK in the germline V gene. Between the trimmed V and J ends, which lost 4 bases and 3 bases, there was a span of 7 bases. CDR3 amino acids: CASSLQGYEQYF. CDR3 coding DNA: TGTGCCAGCAGCCTGCAGGGCTACGAGCAGTACTTC.

CDR3 DNA: TGTGCCTGGAGATACAGGGCCAACAATGAGCAGTTCTTC. It is translated as CAWRYRANNEQFF. V usage is TRBV30 and J usage is TRBJ2-1; weak D call: TRBD1 (6 bases). Germline V CDR1 and CDR2: GTSNPN, SVGIG (reference sequence). Between the trimmed V and J ends, which lost 3 bases and 5 bases, there was a span of 11 bases. CDR3 length equals 13 residues.

In this sample, this clone turned up a few times. The rearrangement joins TRBV30 to TRBJ1-1; D is possibly TRBD1 (6 bases). Germline-derived CDR1 and CDR2 are GTSNPN and SVGIG (reference sequence). V was shortened by 3 bases and J by 1 base, with 9 bases between the two germline ends. This CDR3 contains 13 residues. CDR3 in amino acids: CAWRRTENTEAFF. Written as DNA, the CDR3 is TGTGCCTGGAGGCGGACAGAGAACACTGAAGCTTTCTTT.

The chain combines TRBV30 with TRBJ2-5; 9 bases line up with TRBD2. CDR1 and CDR2 (germline): GTSNPN, SVGIG (reference sequence). V shed 3 bases, J shed 7 bases, and the junction held 6 bases outside the gene matches. There are 13 residues in the CDR3. In nucleotides, the CDR3 is TGTGCCTGGAGGGGCGGGGGGGCCACGACCCAGTACTTC. As protein: CAWRGGGATTQYF.

V usage is TRBV15 and J usage is TRBJ1-1, with D unclear. Germline assignment: CDR1 LNHNV and CDR2 YYDKDF (reference sequence). V shed 0 bases and J shed 4 bases, with 9 bases lying between them. CDR3 length: 14 residues. CDR3 sequence: CATSREAEGTEAFF. The CDR3 DNA reads as TGTGCCACCAGCAGAGAGGCGGAGGGCACTGAAGCTTTCTTT. The full variable domain, its missing parts supplied by reference TRBV15 and TRBJ1-1, is DAMVIQNPRYQVTQFGKPVTLSCSQTLNHNVMYWYQQKSSQAPKLLFHYYDKDFNNEADTPDNFQSRRPNTSFCFLDIRSPGLGDTAMYLCATSREAEGTEAFFGQGTRLTVV.

This clone has just one count. The V call is TRBV2, the J call TRBJ1-1; the D is unclear. The CDR3 extends over 11 amino acids. Between the trimmed V and J ends, which lost 3 bases and 5 bases, there was a span of 4 bases. From germline, CDR1 is SNHLY and CDR2 FYNNEI. The CDR3 reads CASSERTEAFF. The DNA for the CDR3 is TGTGCCAGCAGTGAGAGGACTGAAGCTTTCTTT.

This clone occurred a few times. This chain uses TRBV19 with TRBJ2-1, with D possibly called TRBD1 or TRBD2 (5 bases each). The germline V gene has CDR1 LNHDA and CDR2 SQIVND (reference sequence). The CDR3 totals 17 residues. Trimming took off 2 bases at V and 2 bases at J, with 16 bases between the two ends. CDR3 in amino acids: CASSISTQPGPYNEQFF. Here the CDR3 DNA reads TGTGCCAGTAGTATATCCACCCAACCGGGACCCTACAATGAGCAGTTCTTC. The variable domain in full, with the rest retrieved from reference TRBV19 and TRBJ2-1, is DGGITQSPKYLFRKEGQNVTLSCEQNLNHDAMYWYRQDPGQGLRLIYYSQIVNDFQKGDIAEGYSVSREKKESFPLTVTSAQKNPTAFYLCASSISTQPGPYNEQFFGPGTRLTVL.

This clone was picked up a small number of times. V is TRBV30 and J is TRBJ2-7; D assignment may be TRBD1 or TRBD2 (5 bases each). This CDR3 is built from 12 residues. The V gene's germline CDR1 is GTSNPN and CDR2 SVGIG (reference sequence). The V and J ends lost 2 bases and 6 bases respectively, with 11 bases between them. The CDR3 DNA is TGTGCCTGGAGTAGGGGAGAGGTCGAGCAGTACTTC. Protein product: CAWSRGEVEQYF.

The gene calls are TRBV2 and TRBJ1-5; the match to TRBD1 covers 9 bases. This CDR3 has 15 residues. Germline CDR1 SNHLY, CDR2 FYNNEI. V gave up 2 bases and J gave up 7 bases; unmatched junction bases: 6. As DNA, the CDR3 is TGTGCCAGCAGTGAACGGGGACAGGGTTCGCAGCCCCAGCATTTT. It is translated as CASSERGQGSQPQHF. The entire variable domain, with the rest obtained from reference TRBV2 and TRBJ1-5, is as follows: EPEVTQTPSHQVTQMGQEVILRCVPISNHLYFYWYRQILGQKVEFLVSFYNNEISEKSEIFDDQFSVERPDGSNFTLKIRSTKLEDSAMYFCASSERGQGSQPQHFGDGTRLSIL.

This clone was observed a few times. This sequence joins TRBV9 and TRBJ1-4, with D perhaps TRBD1 (5 bases). Germline values: CDR1 SGDLS, CDR2 YYNGEE. Trimming left V 3 bases short and J 7 bases short, with 16 bases between. The CDR3 runs to 15 residues. The CDR3 reads CASSETQGYVEKLFF. The CDR3 nucleotides read TGTGCCAGCAGCGAGACCCAGGGTTACGTTGAAAAACTGTTTTTT.

In its sample, this clone was seen many times. The same CDR3 can be traced to other DNA sequences in this sample. CDR3 coding DNA: TGTGCCAGCAGCCTGGAGGGCTCCTCTGGGGCCAACGTCCTGACTTTC. It yields the protein CASSLEGSSGANVLTF. The gene calls are TRBV11-2 and TRBJ2-6; a possible D gene is TRBD2 (6 bases). CDR3 size: 16 residues. Per the germline V gene, CDR1 is SGHAT and CDR2 is FQNNGV. V lost 5 bases and J lost 0, with 11 bases in between.

This sequence joins TRBV5-8 and TRBJ2-3, with 10 positions matching TRBD2. V trimming: 3 bases; J trimming: 5 bases; junction bases outside the gene matches: 15. The V gene's germline CDR1 is SGHTS and CDR2 YDEGEE. CDR3 length: 18 amino acids. The CDR3 DNA is TGTGCCAGCAGCTGGGCGTCTAGCGGGGGAAGAGGGGGAGATACGCAGTATTTT. It translates to CASSWASSGGRGGDTQYF.

This chain connects TRBV4-2 to TRBJ1-5; D is uncertain. The CDR3 runs 13 residues. Germline V gives CDR1 LGHNA, CDR2 YNFKEQ. Trimming took 0 bases from V and 6 from J, leaving 6 bases between them. The CDR3 DNA reads as TGTGCCAGCAGCCAAGATCATAGTCAGCCCCAGCATTTT. Protein sequence: CASSQDHSQPQHF.

V and J are TRBV10-2 and TRBJ2-7; no clear D gene. Germline V gene sequence: CDR1 WSHSY, CDR2 SAAADI. V was pared by 6 bases and J by 5 bases, with 8 bases between. CDR3 length: 11 amino acids. Written as DNA, the CDR3 is TGCGCCAGCAGGATCTCGGACGAGCAGTACTTC. Protein product: CASRISDEQYF.

Many counts were recorded for this clone. V usage is TRBV6-1 and J usage is TRBJ2-7; D assignment may be TRBD1 or TRBD2 (6 bases each). The ends were cut back, 7 bases at V and 7 bases at J, with 17 bases in the middle. This CDR3 contains 13 residues. Germline CDR1 reads MNHNS; CDR2 reads SASEGT. The chain's CDR3 is CASTLGGSGEQYF. In DNA, the CDR3 is TGTGCCAGCACCCTGGGGGGCTCGGGGGAGCAGTACTTC.

This clone was seen repeatedly, ten times or more. V and J are TRBV7-9 and TRBJ2-5; no firm D call. This CDR3 comprises 13 residues. V lost 5 bases and J 5 bases, leaving 12 bases between the germline ends. Germline lookup yields CDR1 SEHNR and CDR2 FQNEAQ (reference sequence). CDR3 DNA sequence: TGTGCCAGCAGCCCAGGTTTGAGGGAGACCCAGTACTTC. It yields the protein CASSPGLRETQYF.

The chain is built from TRBV6-1 and TRBJ2-3; tentatively, D is TRBD1 (6 bases). CDR1 and CDR2 from the germline V gene are MNHNS and SASEGT. Trimming shortened V by 6 bases and J by 6 bases, and 13 bases separated the two germline ends. CDR3 length: 13 amino acids. The CDR3 spells CASSSTGPDTQYF. CDR3 DNA: TGTGCCAGCAGCTCCACAGGGCCGGATACGCAGTATTTT.

This clone was counted a few times. V usage is TRBV29-1 and J usage is TRBJ2-1, with TRBD2 identical over 8 bases. CDR3 length: 15 residues. Germline CDR1 and CDR2: SQVTM and ANQGSEA. J lost 5 bases, V lost 1 base, and 7 bases had no gene match. CDR3 sequence reads: CSVEGERGWNNEQFF. For the CDR3, the DNA is TGCAGCGTTGAAGGGGAGCGGGGGTGGAACAATGAGCAGTTCTTC.

The sample holds a few counts of this clone. This chain uses TRBV28 with TRBJ1-1; 7 bases are a match to TRBD1. CDR1 is MDHEN, CDR2 SYDVKM, per germline. The trim removed 7 bases at V and 0 bases at J, leaving 14 bases unmatched. The CDR3 covers 17 residues. CDR3 nucleotide sequence: TGTGCCAGCACCGTGGGCACAGGGGACGGCATGAACACTGAAGCTTTCTTT. Translation: CASTVGTGDGMNTEAFF.

Concerning this clone itself: In the same sample, other DNA sequences code for this CDR3. The chain couples TRBV14 to TRBJ2-7, with 8 nucleotides matching TRBD1. The germline CDR1 and CDR2 sequences are SGHDN and FVKESK. There are 15 residues in the CDR3. V was clipped by 2 bases and J by 2 bases; unmatched bases: 5. The CDR3 protein is CASSQRTGITYEQYF. CDR3 nucleotides: TGTGCCAGCAGCCAACGGACAGGGATCACCTACGAGCAGTACTTC.

The chain carries TRBV30 and TRBJ2-5, with unresolved D. The CDR3 spans 13 residues. The germline CDR1 and CDR2 sequences are GTSNPN and SVGIG (reference sequence). Trimming took off 5 bases at V and 3 bases at J, with 13 bases between the two ends. CDR3 nucleotides: TGTGCCTGGGCCCCGAGTGGCGAAGAGACCCAGTACTTC. It translates to CAWAPSGEETQYF.

This clone was observed many times. The chain employs TRBV9 and TRBJ2-3, with 11 bases fitting TRBD2. This CDR3 has 17 amino acids. Germline CDR1 reads SGDLS; CDR2 reads YYNGEE. The V segment lost 4 bases and the J segment 3 bases; nucleotides outside the gene matches: 10. The DNA of the CDR3 is TGTGCCAGCAGCCCCTATAGCGGGGGGGCCGGAACAGATACGCAGTATTTT. Translating gives CASSPYSGGAGTDTQYF.

J is TRBJ1-4 and V is TRBV1; TRBD1, the table's D call, was not compared with the DNA. TRBV1 is a listed pseudogene. This CDR3 has 14 amino acids. Here the CDR3 DNA reads TGCACCAGCAGACCCGGGACAGGGCGTGAAAAACTGTTTTTT. Translation: CTSRPGTGREKLFF.

The sample holds a few counts of this clone. CDR3: CASSDGQGAQETQYF. The CDR3 nucleotides are TGCGCCAGCAGCGACGGACAGGGGGCACAAGAGACCCAGTACTTC. This sequence joins TRBV5-1 and TRBJ2-5, with 11 bases lining up with TRBD1. Per the germline V gene, CDR1 is SGHRS and CDR2 is YFSETQ. J was trimmed by 2 bases and V by 4 bases; bases with no gene match: 4. The CDR3 runs to 15 residues.

The chain couples TRBV27 to TRBJ1-3, with D possibly matching TRBD1 (5 bases). Trimming pared 2 bases from V and 0 bases from J, leaving 8 bases between. The CDR3 runs 15 residues. The germline V gene encodes CDR1 MNHEY and CDR2 SMNVEV (reference sequence). The CDR3 DNA sequence: TGTGCCAGCAGTTTAATGGGGGTCTCTGGAAACACCATATATTTT. Translating gives CASSLMGVSGNTIYF.